This is a list of T cell receptor beta chains from one sample in a study of regulatory T cells in long-lasting Graves disease. TCRdb independently ran MiXCR on the multiplex PCR reads; one entry per CDR3 protein. This table holds roughly 440,000 distinct CDR3 sequences, 16% found once. These data are also associated with another study on T cells in Graves' hyperthyroidism and ophthalmopathy.

This specimen was peripheral blood mononuclear cells (PBMCs), taken at new diagnosis, from a patient treated with antithyroid drugs. These receptors originate from a woman aged 18-29 years with Graves disease. Both conserved end residues are part of each CDR3. D genes are given only for firm matches. Clone size is stated in some rows and not others, as once, few, many or a class when expanded.

cdr3_nt: TGTGCCAGCAGTGACCGAGACGGACGGGCTAACTATGGCTACACCTTC
cdr3_aa: CASSDRDGRANYGYTF
d_call: NA
j_call: TRBJ1-2
clone_size: many
v_call: TRBV6-1

cdr3_nt: TGTGCCAGCAGTTACGGGGGCGTCAGGGGGCCAGATACGCAGTATTTT
cdr3_aa: CASSYGGVRGPDTQYF
d_call: TRBD1
j_call: TRBJ2-3
clone_size: NA
v_call: TRBV10-3

cdr3_nt: TGTGCCAGCAGCGTAGCGGAGTCTGGGGGGCAAGAGACCCAGTACTTC
cdr3_aa: CASSVAESGGQETQYF
d_call: NA
j_call: TRBJ2-5
clone_size: NA
v_call: TRBV9

cdr3_nt: TGTGCCAGCAGCTCCGAGACTACTGGTTACGAGCAGTACTTC
cdr3_aa: CASSSETTGYEQYF
d_call: NA
j_call: TRBJ2-7
clone_size: NA
v_call: TRBV27

cdr3_nt: TGCAGTGCTAGAGATCTGGCAGGGACTGTGCTTACCTACGAGCAGTACTTC
cdr3_aa: CSARDLAGTVLTYEQYF
d_call: NA
j_call: TRBJ2-7
clone_size: NA
v_call: TRBV20-1

cdr3_nt: TGTGCCAGCAGCACCTGGGCGGGGGGCACCGGGGAGCTGTTTTTT
cdr3_aa: CASSTWAGGTGELFF
d_call: TRBD2
j_call: TRBJ2-2
clone_size: NA
v_call: TRBV7-2

cdr3_nt: TGTGCCAGCAGCGTAGGCGGGGGGCTTGCCGACTATGGCTACACCTTC
cdr3_aa: CASSVGGGLADYGYTF
d_call: NA
j_call: TRBJ1-2
clone_size: few
v_call: TRBV9

cdr3_nt: TGCAGTGCCTCACCGGACGTTAATGAAAAACTGTTTTTT
cdr3_aa: CSASPDVNEKLFF
d_call: NA
j_call: TRBJ1-4
clone_size: many
v_call: TRBV20-1

cdr3_nt: TGCAGTGCTAGGGTAGGGACTAGGTACGAGCAGTACTTC
cdr3_aa: CSARVGTRYEQYF
d_call: TRBD2
j_call: TRBJ2-7
clone_size: many
v_call: TRBV20-1

cdr3_nt: TGTGCCAGCAGTCCGACTAGCGGATTCCTCACAGATACGCAGTATTTT
cdr3_aa: CASSPTSGFLTDTQYF
d_call: TRBD2
j_call: TRBJ2-3
clone_size: many
v_call: TRBV28

cdr3_nt: TGTGCCAGCAGCCCAGGTTCGAACGCCTACGAGCAGTACTTC
cdr3_aa: CASSPGSNAYEQYF
d_call: NA
j_call: TRBJ2-7
clone_size: many
v_call: TRBV3-1

cdr3_nt: TGTGCCTGGAGGGTGGGGGGCACGAACATTCAGTACTTC
cdr3_aa: CAWRVGGTNIQYF
d_call: NA
j_call: TRBJ2-4
clone_size: NA
v_call: TRBV30

cdr3_nt: TGTGCCAGCAGTACCCCGACTAGCGGGAGACACAATGAGCAGTTCTTC
cdr3_aa: CASSTPTSGRHNEQFF
d_call: TRBD2
j_call: TRBJ2-1
clone_size: many
v_call: TRBV2

cdr3_nt: TGTGCCAGCAGACGACAGGGGTTTGCTTTCTTT
cdr3_aa: CASRRQGFAFF
d_call: TRBD1
j_call: TRBJ1-1
clone_size: many
v_call: TRBV12-3/TRBV12-4

cdr3_nt: TGTGCCAGCACCGCTACACTAGCACCTAGCACAGATACGCAGTATTTT
cdr3_aa: CASTATLAPSTDTQYF
d_call: NA
j_call: TRBJ2-3
clone_size: many
v_call: TRBV12-3/TRBV12-4

cdr3_nt: TGTGCCAGCAGTTACCAATCGGGTAGCGGATACGAGCAGTACTTC
cdr3_aa: CASSYQSGSGYEQYF
d_call: NA
j_call: TRBJ2-7
clone_size: few
v_call: TRBV6-5

cdr3_nt: TGTGCCAGCAGTTGGAAGACAGGGGACGTTGCAACTAATGAAAAACTGTTTTTT
cdr3_aa: CASSWKTGDVATNEKLFF
d_call: TRBD1
j_call: TRBJ1-4
clone_size: many
v_call: TRBV27

cdr3_nt: TGTGCCAGCAGCCCAGGGTCTTCTGGGCAGCCCCAGCATTTT
cdr3_aa: CASSPGSSGQPQHF
d_call: NA
j_call: TRBJ1-5
clone_size: many
v_call: TRBV12-3/TRBV12-4

cdr3_nt: TGCGCCAACTCACCACCCAGCACAGATACGCAGTATTTT
cdr3_aa: CANSPPSTDTQYF
d_call: NA
j_call: TRBJ2-3
clone_size: once
v_call: TRBV18

cdr3_nt: TGTGCCAGCAGGCGTTGGGCGGGAACCACAGATACGCAGTATTTT
cdr3_aa: CASRRWAGTTDTQYF
d_call: NA
j_call: TRBJ2-3
clone_size: many
v_call: TRBV7-8

cdr3_nt: TGTGCCTGGAGTGTTGGGGGGAGCCCTTACACCACTAATGAAAAACTGTTTTTT
cdr3_aa: CAWSVGGSPYTTNEKLFF
d_call: NA
j_call: TRBJ1-4
clone_size: few
v_call: TRBV30

cdr3_nt: TGCGCCAGCAGCTTGGGGCTAGCGGACTCCAATGAGCAGTTCTTC
cdr3_aa: CASSLGLADSNEQFF
d_call: TRBD2
j_call: TRBJ2-1
clone_size: NA
v_call: TRBV5-1

cdr3_nt: TGCGCCAGCAGCCAGAACAGGGGAGGTCAGCCCCAGCATTTT
cdr3_aa: CASSQNRGGQPQHF
d_call: TRBD1
j_call: TRBJ1-5
clone_size: few
v_call: TRBV4-1

cdr3_nt: TGTGCCAGCAGCATTAGCGGGAGTTTCTACAATGAGCAGTTCTTC
cdr3_aa: CASSISGSFYNEQFF
d_call: TRBD2
j_call: TRBJ2-1
clone_size: many
v_call: TRBV7-2

cdr3_nt: TGCGCCAGCAGCAAAGGGACAGAATCTATCGAGCAGTACTTC
cdr3_aa: CASSKGTESIEQYF
d_call: TRBD1
j_call: TRBJ2-7
clone_size: NA
v_call: TRBV5-1

cdr3_nt: TGTGCCAGCAGCTTGGGGGTAGCGGGATTTTTCGCAGATACGCAGTATTTT
cdr3_aa: CASSLGVAGFFADTQYF
d_call: TRBD2
j_call: TRBJ2-3
clone_size: NA
v_call: TRBV5-5

cdr3_nt: TGTGCCAGCTCTGCCGGACAGGGGAAAAACATTCAGTACTTC
cdr3_aa: CASSAGQGKNIQYF
d_call: TRBD1
j_call: TRBJ2-4
clone_size: few
v_call: TRBV18

cdr3_nt: TGTGCCAGCAGTTTAGGCAGGGCGGTCAATGAGCAGTTCTTC
cdr3_aa: CASSLGRAVNEQFF
d_call: NA
j_call: TRBJ2-1
clone_size: many
v_call: TRBV12-3/TRBV12-4

cdr3_nt: TGTGCCACCAGTGATAGGGGCGGGAGAGGAACAGATACGCAGTATTTT
cdr3_aa: CATSDRGGRGTDTQYF
d_call: TRBD2
j_call: TRBJ2-3
clone_size: NA
v_call: TRBV24-1

cdr3_nt: TGTGCCAGCAGCTATCGGACTAGCGGGAGAGAGTTGTCCCATTTT
cdr3_aa: CASSYRTSGRELSHF
d_call: TRBD2
j_call: TRBJ2-3
clone_size: NA
v_call: TRBV12-3/TRBV12-4

cdr3_nt: TGCGCCAGCACCTATAGGGCGGGGGAGACCCAGTACTTC
cdr3_aa: CASTYRAGETQYF
d_call: NA
j_call: TRBJ2-5
clone_size: few
v_call: TRBV10-2

cdr3_nt: TGTGCCAGCAGCGTAGCGTGGGACAGCCTATTCTATGGCTACACCTTC
cdr3_aa: CASSVAWDSLFYGYTF
d_call: TRBD1
j_call: TRBJ1-2
clone_size: many
v_call: TRBV9

cdr3_nt: TGTGCCAGCAGCGGCGGGAGTCTCTACAATGAGCAGTTCTTC
cdr3_aa: CASSGGSLYNEQFF
d_call: TRBD2
j_call: TRBJ2-1
clone_size: many
v_call: TRBV27

cdr3_nt: TGTGCCAGCAGTTCACTAAGCGGGAGGGATCCGAGGACCCAGTACTTC
cdr3_aa: CASSSLSGRDPRTQYF
d_call: TRBD2
j_call: TRBJ2-5
clone_size: many
v_call: TRBV27

cdr3_nt: TGTGCCAGCAGCCTACGACTGAATAGCGGGAGGCAAGAGACCCAGTACTTC
cdr3_aa: CASSLRLNSGRQETQYF
d_call: TRBD2
j_call: TRBJ2-5
clone_size: many
v_call: TRBV7-9

cdr3_nt: TGTGCCAGCAGCCCAGAGACCTACGAGCAGTACTTC
cdr3_aa: CASSPETYEQYF
d_call: NA
j_call: TRBJ2-7
clone_size: few
v_call: TRBV11-1

cdr3_nt: TGTGCCAGCAGTTACCTTGCAGCTCCAGGCGGTCAGCCCCAGCATTTT
cdr3_aa: CASSYLAAPGGQPQHF
d_call: NA
j_call: TRBJ1-5
clone_size: NA
v_call: TRBV6-5

cdr3_nt: TGTGCCAGCAGTTACAGGGGTGGTAATGAGCAGTTCTTC
cdr3_aa: CASSYRGGNEQFF
d_call: NA
j_call: TRBJ2-1
clone_size: NA
v_call: TRBV6-5

cdr3_nt: TGTGCCAGCAGCCCTCGACAGGGCAGTAGCACCGGGGAGCTGTTTTTT
cdr3_aa: CASSPRQGSSTGELFF
d_call: TRBD1
j_call: TRBJ2-2
clone_size: many
v_call: TRBV11-2

cdr3_nt: TGTGCCAGCAGCGTAGCTCCAGAAATCCCCACCTACGAGCAGTACTTC
cdr3_aa: CASSVAPEIPTYEQYF
d_call: NA
j_call: TRBJ2-7
clone_size: few
v_call: TRBV9

cdr3_nt: TGTGCCAGCACCACCCCAACCGGGACAGCACTAGCCAAAAACATTCAGTACTTC
cdr3_aa: CASTTPTGTALAKNIQYF
d_call: TRBD1
j_call: TRBJ2-4
clone_size: many
v_call: TRBV28

cdr3_nt: TGCAGTGCTTGGACCGGCCTTGAATTAGATGGCTACACCTTC
cdr3_aa: CSAWTGLELDGYTF
d_call: NA
j_call: TRBJ1-2
clone_size: NA
v_call: TRBV20-1

cdr3_nt: TGTGCCAGCTCACCGCGGACCGGGACAGGGCAAGAGACCCAGTACTTC
cdr3_aa: CASSPRTGTGQETQYF
d_call: TRBD1
j_call: TRBJ2-5
clone_size: NA
v_call: TRBV18

cdr3_nt: TGTGCCAGCAGCTTGGGTAGGACAGGAGACCAAGAGACCCAGTACTTC
cdr3_aa: CASSLGRTGDQETQYF
d_call: TRBD1
j_call: TRBJ2-5
clone_size: many
v_call: TRBV7-9

cdr3_nt: TGCAGCGCCACCTCCGGGACTAGTCACAATGAGCAGTTCTTC
cdr3_aa: CSATSGTSHNEQFF
d_call: TRBD2
j_call: TRBJ2-1
clone_size: few
v_call: TRBV29-1

cdr3_nt: TGCGCCAGCAGCCAAGCCGCCGGGAGAAACACTGAAGCTTTCTTT
cdr3_aa: CASSQAAGRNTEAFF
d_call: NA
j_call: TRBJ1-1
clone_size: few
v_call: TRBV4-3

cdr3_nt: TGTGCCAGTAGTATAAACAGGGGCTCGAACACCGGGGAGCTGTTTTTT
cdr3_aa: CASSINRGSNTGELFF
d_call: TRBD1
j_call: TRBJ2-2
clone_size: many
v_call: TRBV19

cdr3_nt: TGTGCCATCAGTGAGGGACTAGCGGGAGTAGGGACGTCCTACAATGAGCAGTTCTTC
cdr3_aa: CAISEGLAGVGTSYNEQFF
d_call: TRBD2
j_call: TRBJ2-1
clone_size: NA
v_call: TRBV10-3

cdr3_nt: TGTGCCTGGAGTATGGGCGCCCTAGGGCCCCAGCATTTT
cdr3_aa: CAWSMGALGPQHF
d_call: NA
j_call: TRBJ1-5
clone_size: few
v_call: TRBV30

cdr3_nt: TGTGCCAGCAGCTTATACGGGAGAAGCTCCTACAATGAGCAGTTCTTC
cdr3_aa: CASSLYGRSSYNEQFF
d_call: NA
j_call: TRBJ2-1
clone_size: NA
v_call: TRBV7-6

cdr3_nt: TGTGCCAGCAGTGAACGGGAGGGAATAGGAGATACGCAGTATTTT
cdr3_aa: CASSEREGIGDTQYF
d_call: TRBD2
j_call: TRBJ2-3
clone_size: many
v_call: TRBV2